This T cell receptor (beta chain) was obtained from a study of T cell responses to AZD1222 COVID-19 vaccine. In germline, CDR1 is SEHNR, CDR2 FQNEAQ (reference sequence). There are 14 residues in the CDR3. V lost 4 bases, J lost 0 bases, and 9 bases lay in between. Overall study findings and caveats: Spike was spanned by vaccine-associated CD4 TCRs, with dominance at 160-218 and 743-854. Baseline antibody screening turned up just six seropositive AZD1222 recipients.

Regarding this clone: Antigen unknown.

Using immunoSEQ multiplex PCR, the repertoire was profiled, and TCRdb retains in-frame clones only, with some absent. The sample lists roughly 150,000 clones, around 92% occurring once. The gene calls are TRBV7-9 and TRBJ1-2, with D possibly being TRBD1 (6 bases). The sequencing used peripheral blood, collected 28 days after the second AZD1222 dose. This clonotype originated in an adult who received the AZD1222 COVID-19 vaccine. The CDR3 DNA reads as TGTGCCAGCAGCTCGACAGGATCTAACTATGGCTACACCTTC. Its protein product is CASSSTGSNYGYTF. Looking up the rest from reference TRBV7-9 and TRBJ1-2 gives the full variable domain: DTGVSQNPRHKITKRGQNVTFRCDPISEHNRLYWYRQTLGQGPEFLTYFQNEAQLEKSRLLSDRFSAERPKGSFSTLEIQRTEQGDSAMYLCASSSTGSNYGYTFGSGTRLTVV.